Shown below are 3 T cell receptor beta chains from a single sample sequenced in a study of technical replicates of blood from four donors. Assay used: immunoSEQ multiplex PCR; TCRdb lists only in-frame clones, some missing. The table includes over 85,000 clones, 94% detected once. Sequencing was performed on T cells isolated from PBMCs. The receptors originated from a human donor in good health.

The rearrangement uses TRBV9 and TRBJ2-7, with 9 bases identical to TRBD2. Germline lookup yields CDR1 SGDLS and CDR2 YYNGEE. V lost 0 bases to trimming and J lost 2 bases; unmatched junction nucleotides: 3. There are 15 residues in the CDR3. The CDR3 region has the DNA TGTGCCAGCAGCGTAGGACTAGCGGACCCCTACGAGCAGTACTTC. This encodes CASSVGLADPYEQYF.

The chain carries TRBV4-1 and TRBJ2-3; D is unclear. CDR1 and CDR2 from the germline V gene are MGHRA and YSYEKL. The CDR3 contains 15 residues. Trimming took off 3 bases at V and 10 bases at J, with 20 bases between the two ends. The CDR3 loop is CASSHDMTVTSSQYF. The DNA for the CDR3 is TGCGCCAGCAGCCATGATATGACTGTGACTTCGTCGCAGTATTTT.

This chain joins TRBV28 and TRBJ1-2; unclear D gene. The CDR3 is made up of 12 amino acids. The germline V and J ends were trimmed by 7 bases and 6 bases, with 12 bases remaining between them. Germline-derived CDR1 and CDR2 are MDHEN and SYDVKM. In DNA, the CDR3 is TGTGCCAGCACCCACACGGGAAATGGCTACACCTTC. Its translation: CASTHTGNGYTF.